This T cell receptor (beta chain) comes out of a study of T cells after yellow fever vaccination. Turning to the study itself: In the case of low-cell-number fractions, SMART-Seq v4 Ultra Low Input was used for preparation.

A single record per CDR3 protein comes from TCRdb applying MiXCR to the 5' RACE reads. Altogether more than 350,000 distinct CDR3 sequences are present, around 10% being singletons, with the ten largest covering 18%. Notes on the study in general: The bulk population could contribute abundant contaminating clonotypes to FACS-sorted repertoires.

This clonotype was counted between two and nine times. The antigen is unknown. The CDR3 contains 15 residues. Looked up from germline, CDR1 is SSHAT and CDR2 is FNYEAQ (reference sequence). Deletions cut 6 bases from V and 2 bases from J, with 16 bases between. Specimen: PBMCs, collected on the day of the first yellow fever vaccination. The TCR was taken from a man between 18 and 29 years old who received the YFV17D yellow fever vaccine. This chain links TRBV7-7 with TRBJ2-5; tentatively, D is TRBD1 (6 bases). The CDR3 sequence: CASSQGFGRQETQYF. The CDR3 coding sequence is TGTGCCAGCAGTCAGGGGTTCGGCAGGCAAGAGACCCAGTACTTC.